These T cell receptor beta chains were read from a single sample in a study of blood T cells in healthy people across ages. TCRdb reprocessed the 5' RACE reads with MiXCR, giving one entry per CDR3 protein. In the table there are about 1.6 million distinct CDR3 sequences, about 31% of which are singletons. Sample: blood. These receptors all stem from a woman aged 25 to 39 in good health. Each CDR3 is given with its conserved first and last residue. D genes are given only for firm matches. Only some rows state a clone size, as once, few, many or a class for expanded clones.

>TRBV27|-|-|TRBJ1-4
TGTGCCAGCAGTTCCACAGGGATCCCAACTAATGAAAAACTGTTTTTT
CASSSTGIPTNEKLFF
>TRBV20-1|few|-|TRBJ2-7
TGCAGTCCCCTGACCCAATCCGCCGACGAGCAGTACTTC
CSPLTQSADEQYF
>TRBV5-6|many|-|TRBJ2-3
TGTGCCAGCAGCTTGTCCGACTCTAGCACAGATACGCAGTATTTT
CASSLSDSSTDTQYF
>TRBV5-1|-|TRBD1|TRBJ2-7
TGCGCCAGCAGCTTGGCCGCAGGGGGAGAGCCCTACGAGCAGTACTTC
CASSLAAGGEPYEQYF
>TRBV5-1|-|-|TRBJ1-1
TGCGCCAGCAGCTCCATGGGGGGGGCTGAAGCTTTCTTT
CASSSMGGAEAFF
>TRBV28|few|TRBD2|TRBJ2-1
TGTGCCAGCAGGCCACTTAGCGGGAATTACTACAATGAGCAGTTCTTC
CASRPLSGNYYNEQFF
>TRBV29-1|-|-|TRBJ2-5
TGCAGCGTTGAAACGGGCAGGGAGGAGACCCAGTACTTC
CSVETGREETQYF
>TRBV27|few|TRBD1|TRBJ1-2
TGTGCCAGCAGGCCAGGGACAGCTTTCTCCTATGGCTACACCTTC
CASRPGTAFSYGYTF
>TRBV7-3|-|TRBD1|TRBJ1-2
TGTGCCAGCAGCTTAACGGGGCAGGGGGATAATGGCTACACCTTC
CASSLTGQGDNGYTF
>TRBV2|-|TRBD1|TRBJ2-7
TGTGCCAGCAAAAAGAACAGGGGAAACGGGCAGTACTTC
CASKKNRGNGQYF
>TRBV7-2|many|TRBD2|TRBJ2-5
TGTGCCAGCAGACTAGCGGGGCAAGAGACCCAGTACTTC
CASRLAGQETQYF
>TRBV5-1|few|-|TRBJ2-1
TGCGCCAGCAGCTTGGGTTATTCAAACGAACAGTTCTTC
CASSLGYSNEQFF